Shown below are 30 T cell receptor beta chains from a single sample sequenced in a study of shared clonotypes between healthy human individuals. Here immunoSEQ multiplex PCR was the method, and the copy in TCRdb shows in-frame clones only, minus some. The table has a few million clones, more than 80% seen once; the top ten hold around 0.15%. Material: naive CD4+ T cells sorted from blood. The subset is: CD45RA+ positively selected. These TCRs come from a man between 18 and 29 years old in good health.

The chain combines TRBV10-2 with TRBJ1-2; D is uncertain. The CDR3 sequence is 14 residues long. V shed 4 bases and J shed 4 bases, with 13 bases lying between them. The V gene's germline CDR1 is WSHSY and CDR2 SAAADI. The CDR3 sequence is CASSAVQAAYGYTF. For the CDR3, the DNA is TGCGCCAGCAGTGCGGTGCAGGCCGCCTATGGCTACACCTTC.

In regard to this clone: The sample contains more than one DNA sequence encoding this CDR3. CDR3 region: CAISETSGSYNEQFF. The CDR3 nucleotides are TGTGCCATCAGTGAGACTAGCGGCTCCTACAATGAGCAGTTCTTC. The chain employs TRBV10-3 and TRBJ2-1, with 8 bases identical to TRBD2. Germline CDR1 ENHRY, CDR2 SYGVKD. The length of the CDR3 is 15 residues. V lost 2 bases to trimming and J lost 0 bases; unmatched junction nucleotides: 0.

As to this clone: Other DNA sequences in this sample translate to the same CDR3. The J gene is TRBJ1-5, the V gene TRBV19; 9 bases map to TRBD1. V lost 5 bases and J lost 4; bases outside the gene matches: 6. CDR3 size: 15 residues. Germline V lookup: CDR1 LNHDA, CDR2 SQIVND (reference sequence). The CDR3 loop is CASSPGTGSNQPQHF. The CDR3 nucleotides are TGTGCCAGTAGTCCCGGGACAGGGAGTAATCAGCCCCAGCATTTT.

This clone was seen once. CDR3 amino acids: CASTVSTDTQYF. DNA for the CDR3: TGTGCCAGCACGGTGTCCACAGATACGCAGTATTTT. The gene calls are TRBV6-1 and TRBJ2-3; no reliable D call. This CDR3 comprises 12 residues. V dropped 7 bases and J dropped 2 bases, with 7 bases sitting between them. CDR1 is MNHNS and CDR2 is SASEGT in the germline V gene.

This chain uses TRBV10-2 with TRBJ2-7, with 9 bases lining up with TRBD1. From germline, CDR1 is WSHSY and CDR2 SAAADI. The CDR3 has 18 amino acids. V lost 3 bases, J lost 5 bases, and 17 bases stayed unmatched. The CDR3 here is CASSELPFTGQGQNEQYF. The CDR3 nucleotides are TGCGCCAGCAGTGAATTACCTTTTACGGGACAGGGCCAGAACGAGCAGTACTTC.

The CDR3 coding sequence is TGCGCCAGCAGCCAAGGGGAAGGACGGGTTGTCTCTGGAAACACCATATATTTT. It specifies CASSQGEGRVVSGNTIYF. The rearrangement uses TRBV4-1 and TRBJ1-3; D not certain. The CDR3 covers 18 residues. Germline values: CDR1 MGHRA, CDR2 YSYEKL. V was cut by 1 base and J by 0 bases, with 16 bases left in between.

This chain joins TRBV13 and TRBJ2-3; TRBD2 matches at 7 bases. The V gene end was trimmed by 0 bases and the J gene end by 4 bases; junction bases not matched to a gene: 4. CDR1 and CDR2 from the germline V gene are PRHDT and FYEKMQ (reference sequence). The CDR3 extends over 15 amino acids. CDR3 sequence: CASSLGGGRADTQYF. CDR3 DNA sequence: TGTGCCAGCAGCTTAGGTGGAGGGAGGGCAGATACGCAGTATTTT. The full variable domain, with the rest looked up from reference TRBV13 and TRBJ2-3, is AAGVIQSPRHLIKEKRETATLKCYPIPRHDTVYWYQQGPGQDPQFLISFYEKMQSDKGSIPDRFSAQQFSDYHSELNMSSLELGDSALYFCASSLGGGRADTQYFGPGTRLTVL.

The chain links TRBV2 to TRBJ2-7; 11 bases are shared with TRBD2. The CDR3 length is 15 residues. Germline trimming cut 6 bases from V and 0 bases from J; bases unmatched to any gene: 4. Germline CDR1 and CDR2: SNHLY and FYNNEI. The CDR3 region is CASRQLAGDSYEQYF. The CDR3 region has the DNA TGTGCCAGCAGGCAACTAGCGGGAGACTCCTACGAGCAGTACTTC.

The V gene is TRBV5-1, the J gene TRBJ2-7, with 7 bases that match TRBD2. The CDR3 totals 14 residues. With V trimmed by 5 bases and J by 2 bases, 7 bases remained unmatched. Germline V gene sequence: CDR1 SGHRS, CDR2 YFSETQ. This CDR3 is CASRAIAGAYEQYF. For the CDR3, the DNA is TGCGCCAGCAGGGCTATTGCGGGGGCCTACGAGCAGTACTTC.

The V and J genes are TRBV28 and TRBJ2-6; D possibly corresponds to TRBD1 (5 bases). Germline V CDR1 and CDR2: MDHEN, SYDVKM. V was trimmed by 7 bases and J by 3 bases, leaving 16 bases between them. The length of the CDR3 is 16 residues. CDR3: CASTRQSLIGANVLTF. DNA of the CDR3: TGTGCCAGCACCCGACAGAGTCTAATTGGGGCCAACGTCCTGACTTTC.

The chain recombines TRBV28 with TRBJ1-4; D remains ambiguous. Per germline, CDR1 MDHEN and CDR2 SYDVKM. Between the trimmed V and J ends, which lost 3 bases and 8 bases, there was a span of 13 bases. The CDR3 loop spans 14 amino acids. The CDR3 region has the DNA TGTGCCAGCAGTTTTCACGTGGAGCCGGAAAAACTGTTTTTT. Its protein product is CASSFHVEPEKLFF.

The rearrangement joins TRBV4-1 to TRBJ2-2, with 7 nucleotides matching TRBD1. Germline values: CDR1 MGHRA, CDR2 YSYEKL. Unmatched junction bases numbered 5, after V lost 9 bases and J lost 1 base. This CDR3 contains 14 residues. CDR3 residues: CASLPGGNTGELFF. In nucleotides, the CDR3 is TGCGCCAGTCTGCCAGGGGGGAACACCGGGGAGCTGTTTTTT.

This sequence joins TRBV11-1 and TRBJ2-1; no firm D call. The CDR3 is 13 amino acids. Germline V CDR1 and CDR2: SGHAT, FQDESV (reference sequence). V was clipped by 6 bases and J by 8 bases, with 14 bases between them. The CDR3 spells CASSHPPGDEQFF. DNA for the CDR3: TGTGCCAGCAGTCACCCACCAGGAGATGAGCAGTTCTTC.

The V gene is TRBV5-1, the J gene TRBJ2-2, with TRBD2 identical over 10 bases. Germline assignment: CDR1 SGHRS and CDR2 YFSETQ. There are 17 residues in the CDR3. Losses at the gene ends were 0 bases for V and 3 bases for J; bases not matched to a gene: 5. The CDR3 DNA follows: TGCGCCAGCAGCTTGGGAAGGACTAGCGGTTACACCGGGGAGCTGTTTTTT. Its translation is CASSLGRTSGYTGELFF. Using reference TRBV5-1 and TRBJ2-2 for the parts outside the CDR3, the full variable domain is KAGVTQTPRYLIKTRGQQVTLSCSPISGHRSVSWYQQTPGQGLQFLFEYFSETQRNKGNFPGRFSGRQFSNSRSEMNVSTLELGDSALYLCASSLGRTSGYTGELFFGEGSRLTVL.

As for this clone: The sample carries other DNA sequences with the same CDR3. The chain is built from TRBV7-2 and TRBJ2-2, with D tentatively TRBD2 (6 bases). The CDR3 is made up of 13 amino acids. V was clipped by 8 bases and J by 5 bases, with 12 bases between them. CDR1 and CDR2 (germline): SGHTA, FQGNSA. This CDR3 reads CASSLTSTGELFF. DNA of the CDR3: TGTGCCAGCTCCCTGACTAGTACCGGGGAGCTGTTTTTT.

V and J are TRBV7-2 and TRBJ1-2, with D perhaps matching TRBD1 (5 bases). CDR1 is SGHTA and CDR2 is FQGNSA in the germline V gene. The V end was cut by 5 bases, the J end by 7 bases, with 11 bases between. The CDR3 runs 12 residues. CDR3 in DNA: TGTGCCAGCAGCCTTAGGGGCTCTGGCTACACCTTC. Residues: CASSLRGSGYTF.

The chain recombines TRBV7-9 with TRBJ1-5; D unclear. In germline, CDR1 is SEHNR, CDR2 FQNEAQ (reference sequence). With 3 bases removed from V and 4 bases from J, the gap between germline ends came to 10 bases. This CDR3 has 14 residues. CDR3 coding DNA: TGTGCCAGCAGCTTTACCGGCGGAAATCAGCCCCAGCATTTT. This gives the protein CASSFTGGNQPQHF.

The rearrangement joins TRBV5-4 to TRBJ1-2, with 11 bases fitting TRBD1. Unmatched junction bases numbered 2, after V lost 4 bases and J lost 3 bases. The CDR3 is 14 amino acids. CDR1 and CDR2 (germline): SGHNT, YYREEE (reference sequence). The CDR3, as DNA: TGTGCCAGCAGCGGGGGACAGGGGGACTATGGCTACACCTTC. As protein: CASSGGQGDYGYTF.

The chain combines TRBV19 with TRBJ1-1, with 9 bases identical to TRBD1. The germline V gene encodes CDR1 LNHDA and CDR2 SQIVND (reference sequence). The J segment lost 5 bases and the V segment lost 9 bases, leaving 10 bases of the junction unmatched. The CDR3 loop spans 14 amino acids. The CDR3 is CASGTGTGGTEAFF. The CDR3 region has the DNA TGTGCCAGCGGGACAGGGACGGGGGGAACTGAAGCTTTCTTT.

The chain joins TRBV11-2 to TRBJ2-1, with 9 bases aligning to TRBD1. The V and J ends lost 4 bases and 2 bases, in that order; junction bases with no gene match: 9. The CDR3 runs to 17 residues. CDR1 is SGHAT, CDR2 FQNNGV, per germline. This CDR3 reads CASSSGGTGFAYNEQFF. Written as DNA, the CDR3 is TGTGCCAGCAGCTCCGGGGGGACAGGGTTTGCCTACAATGAGCAGTTCTTC.

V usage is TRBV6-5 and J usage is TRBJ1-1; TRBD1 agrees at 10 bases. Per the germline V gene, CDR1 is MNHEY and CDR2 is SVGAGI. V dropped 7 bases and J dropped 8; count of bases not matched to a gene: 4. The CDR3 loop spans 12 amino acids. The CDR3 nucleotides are TGTGCCAGCATCAGACAGGGGGCGGAAGCTTTCTTT. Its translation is CASIRQGAEAFF.

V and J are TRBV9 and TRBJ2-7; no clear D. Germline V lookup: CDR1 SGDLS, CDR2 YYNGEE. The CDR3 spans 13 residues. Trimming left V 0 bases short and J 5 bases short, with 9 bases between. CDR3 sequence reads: CASSVDYGNEQYF. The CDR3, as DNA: TGTGCCAGCAGCGTAGACTACGGTAACGAGCAGTACTTC.

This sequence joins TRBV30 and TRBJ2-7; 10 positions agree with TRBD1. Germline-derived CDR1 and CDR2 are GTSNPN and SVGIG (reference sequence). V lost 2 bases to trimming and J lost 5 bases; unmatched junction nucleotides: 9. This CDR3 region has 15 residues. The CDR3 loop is CAWSPWDRGLNEQYF. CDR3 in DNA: TGTGCCTGGAGTCCTTGGGACAGGGGTCTTAACGAGCAGTACTTC.

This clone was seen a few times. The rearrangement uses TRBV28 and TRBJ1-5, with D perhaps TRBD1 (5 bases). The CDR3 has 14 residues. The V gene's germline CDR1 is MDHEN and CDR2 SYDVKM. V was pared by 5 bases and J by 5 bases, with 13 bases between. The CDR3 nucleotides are TGTGCCAGCAGTCTTCGACAGAAGCATCAGCCCCAGCATTTT. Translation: CASSLRQKHQPQHF.

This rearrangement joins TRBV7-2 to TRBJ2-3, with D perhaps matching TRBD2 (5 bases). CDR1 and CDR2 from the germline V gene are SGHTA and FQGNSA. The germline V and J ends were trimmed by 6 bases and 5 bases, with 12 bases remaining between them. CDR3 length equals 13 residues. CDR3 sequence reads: CASSLRRVDTQYF. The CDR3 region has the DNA TGTGCCAGCAGTCTACGGCGGGTAGATACGCAGTATTTT. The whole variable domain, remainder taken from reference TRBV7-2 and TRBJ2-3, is GAGVSQSPSNKVTEKGKDVELRCDPISGHTALYWYRQSLGQGLEFLIYFQGNSAPDKSGLPSDRFSAERTGGSVSTLTIQRTQQEDSAVYLCASSLRRVDTQYFGPGTRLTVL.

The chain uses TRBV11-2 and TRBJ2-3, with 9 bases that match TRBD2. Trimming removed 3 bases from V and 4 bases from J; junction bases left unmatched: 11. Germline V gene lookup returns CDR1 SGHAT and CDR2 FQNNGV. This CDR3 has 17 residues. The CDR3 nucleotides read TGTGCCAGCAGCTTTTTCCGGTTGGGACTAGCTTCAGATACGCAGTATTTT. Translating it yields CASSFFRLGLASDTQYF. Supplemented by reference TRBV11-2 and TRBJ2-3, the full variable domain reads EAGVAQSPRYKIIEKRQSVAFWCNPISGHATLYWYQQILGQGPKLLIQFQNNGVVDDSQLPKDRFSAERLKGVDSTLKIQPAKLEDSAVYLCASSFFRLGLASDTQYFGPGTRLTVL.

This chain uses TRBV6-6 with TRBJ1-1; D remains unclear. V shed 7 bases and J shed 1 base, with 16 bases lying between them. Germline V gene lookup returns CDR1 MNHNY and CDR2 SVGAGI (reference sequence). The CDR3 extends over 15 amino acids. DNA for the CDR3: TGTGCCAGCACCCCTTTGAATCCGCGGAACACTGAAGCTTTCTTT. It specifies CASTPLNPRNTEAFF.

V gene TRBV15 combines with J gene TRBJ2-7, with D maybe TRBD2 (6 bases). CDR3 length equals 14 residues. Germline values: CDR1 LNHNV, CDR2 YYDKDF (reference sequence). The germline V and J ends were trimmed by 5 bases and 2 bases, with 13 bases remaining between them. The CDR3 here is CATSLLPGAYEQYF. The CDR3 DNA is TGTGCCACCAGCCTACTCCCGGGGGCCTACGAGCAGTACTTC.

The CDR3 DNA sequence: TGTGCCAGCGGCAACAGCTTATACGAGCAGTACTTC. This codes for CASGNSLYEQYF. The chain employs TRBV2 and TRBJ2-7; D is ambiguous. The V and J ends lost 8 bases and 4 bases respectively, with 12 bases between them. This CDR3 spans 12 amino acids. Germline V lookup: CDR1 SNHLY, CDR2 FYNNEI.

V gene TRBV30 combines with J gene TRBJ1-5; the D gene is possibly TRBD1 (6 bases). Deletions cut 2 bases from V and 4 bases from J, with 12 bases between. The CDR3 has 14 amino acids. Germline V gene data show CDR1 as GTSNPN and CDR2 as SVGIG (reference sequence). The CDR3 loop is CAWSQGQGNQPQHF. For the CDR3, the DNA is TGTGCCTGGAGTCAGGGGCAGGGGAATCAGCCCCAGCATTTT.